Each of the 8 T cell receptor beta chains below was sequenced from the same sample in a study of T-cell reconstitution after alpha-beta-depleted transplantation in children. A library of TCRbeta sequences, prepared with unique molecular identifiers, was generated. A single record per CDR3 protein comes from TCRdb applying MiXCR to the PCR reads. In the table there are around 480,000 distinct CDR3 sequences, 32% of which are singletons. The material sequenced was PBMCs from the stem cell graft donor, taken from the stem cell graft. Receptors were obtained from a human donor who donated a stem cell graft to a child with aplastic anemia.

This clonotype was recorded a few times. V usage is TRBV5-1 and J usage is TRBJ2-2; 7 positions agree with TRBD1. Germline values: CDR1 SGHRS, CDR2 YFSETQ. The CDR3 has 16 residues. V trimming: 5 bases; J trimming: 2 bases; junction bases outside the gene matches: 9. The CDR3 loop reads CASRRAGTANTGELFF. The CDR3 nucleotides read TGCGCCAGCAGGCGAGCCGGGACAGCTAACACCGGGGAGCTGTTTTTT.

This clonotype has only a few counts. The chain joins TRBV7-2 to TRBJ1-1; TRBD1 aligns across 8 bases. Germline-derived CDR1 and CDR2 are SGHTA and FQGNSA. The CDR3 runs to 16 residues. The junction had 5 bases not matched to a gene; V was cut back by 1 base and J by 1 base. In nucleotides, the CDR3 is TGTGCCAGCAGCTTAGTCCCCGGGACAGGGAACACTGAAGCTTTCTTT. Translating it yields CASSLVPGTGNTEAFF.

The sample holds one count of this clonotype. V usage is TRBV5-5 and J usage is TRBJ1-5, with a weak D call TRBD1 (6 bases). The CDR3 loop spans 17 amino acids. The germline V gene encodes CDR1 SGHKS and CDR2 YYEKEE (reference sequence). Trimming removed 3 bases at V and 3 bases at J, with 19 bases between. The DNA of the CDR3 is TGTGCCAGCAGCTACCAGTGGGGGACACGGAACAATCAGCCCCAGCATTTT. The encoded protein is CASSYQWGTRNNQPQHF.

The V and J genes are TRBV27 and TRBJ2-1; 8 positions agree with TRBD2. The length of the CDR3 is 16 residues. CDR1 and CDR2 from the germline V gene are MNHEY and SMNVEV (reference sequence). V was pared by 6 bases and J by 3 bases, with 10 bases of the junction left unmatched. The CDR3 DNA follows: TGTGCCAGCAGCCCACCCGCTAGCGGGCGCTACAATGAGCAGTTCTTC. It codes for CASSPPASGRYNEQFF.

The rearrangement uses TRBV5-5 and TRBJ2-1; D unclear. The CDR3 is 16 amino acids. The germline CDR1 and CDR2 sequences are SGHKS and YYEKEE (reference sequence). V was trimmed by 4 bases and J by 14 bases, leaving 28 bases between them. The CDR3 spells CASSRGLTSLPLVEFF. CDR3 coding DNA: TGTGCCAGCAGCCGTGGGCTAACGTCACTGCCGTTGGTAGAGTTCTTC.

This clonotype came up a few times. V usage is TRBV12-3 or TRBV12-4 and J usage is TRBJ2-3; D is unclear. CDR3 length: 15 residues. V was cut by 1 base and J by 1 base, with 9 bases left in between. CDR3 amino acids: CASSLGTGGTDTQYF. CDR3 bases: TGTGCCAGCAGTTTAGGGACCGGAGGCACAGATACGCAGTATTTT.

This chain links TRBV7-2 with TRBJ1-2; D unresolved. Germline values: CDR1 SGHTA, CDR2 FQGNSA. CDR3 length equals 13 residues. V lost 6 bases, J lost 2 bases, and 10 bases lay in between. The CDR3 spells CASSQPVNYGYTF. DNA for the CDR3: TGTGCCAGCAGTCAACCGGTAAACTATGGCTACACCTTC.

This clonotype has a handful of counts. This chain connects TRBV12-3 or TRBV12-4 to TRBJ1-5, with a possible D match to TRBD1 (6 bases). The V end was cut by 8 bases, the J end by 1 base, with 15 bases between. The CDR3 sequence is 15 residues long. This chain's CDR3 is CASLPGGHSNQPQHF. CDR3 sequence (DNA): TGTGCCAGCCTTCCGGGGGGGCACAGCAATCAGCCCCAGCATTTT.